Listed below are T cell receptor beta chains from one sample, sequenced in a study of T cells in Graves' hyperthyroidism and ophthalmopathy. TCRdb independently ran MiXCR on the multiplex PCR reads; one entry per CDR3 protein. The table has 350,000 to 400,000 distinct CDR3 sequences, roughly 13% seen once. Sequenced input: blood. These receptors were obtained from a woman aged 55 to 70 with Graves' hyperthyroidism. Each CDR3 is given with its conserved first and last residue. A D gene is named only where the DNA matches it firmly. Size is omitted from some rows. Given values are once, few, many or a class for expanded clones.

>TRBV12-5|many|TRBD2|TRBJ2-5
CASGFSTRLAGYGNQETQYF
TGTGCTAGTGGTTTCTCAACTCGACTAGCGGGCTATGGTAACCAAGAGACCCAGTACTTC
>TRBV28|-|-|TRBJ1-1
CASTLEGLYPEAFF
TGTGCCAGCACCCTTGAGGGGCTTTACCCTGAAGCTTTCTTT
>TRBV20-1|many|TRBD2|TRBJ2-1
CSAPSAGDYNEQFF
TGCAGTGCCCCCTCAGCGGGAGACTACAATGAGCAGTTCTTC
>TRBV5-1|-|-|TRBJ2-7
CASSSATGQYEQYF
TGCGCCAGCAGCAGTGCAACCGGACAGTACGAGCAGTACTTC
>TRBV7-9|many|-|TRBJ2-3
CASSSLWGSRTDTQYF
TGTGCCAGCAGTTCCTTGTGGGGGTCTCGCACAGATACGCAGTATTTT
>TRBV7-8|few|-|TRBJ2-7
CASAAPYEQYF
TGTGCCAGTGCCGCTCCCTACGAGCAGTACTTC
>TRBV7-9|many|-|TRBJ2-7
CASSLGLGSYEQYF
TGTGCCAGCAGCTTAGGTTTAGGGTCCTACGAGCAGTACTTC
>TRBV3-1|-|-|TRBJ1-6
CASSYRGGLSPLHF
TGTGCCAGCAGCTACCGAGGGGGGCTGTCACCCCTCCACTTT
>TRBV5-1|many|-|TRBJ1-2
CASSLGHSTFGYTF
TGCGCCAGCAGCTTGGGACATTCTACGTTTGGCTACACCTTC
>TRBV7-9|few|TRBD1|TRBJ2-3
CASSLVGGADTQYF
TGTGCCAGCAGCTTAGTAGGGGGCGCAGATACGCAGTATTTT
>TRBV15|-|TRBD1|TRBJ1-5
CATSRDGQENQPQHF
TGTGCCACCAGCAGAGATGGACAGGAAAATCAGCCCCAGCATTTT
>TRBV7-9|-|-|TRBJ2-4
CASSQEGRGRNIQYF
TGTGCCAGCAGCCAGGAGGGCAGAGGTCGAAACATTCAGTACTTC
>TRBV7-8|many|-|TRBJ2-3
CASSPVLVDTQYF
TGTGCCAGCAGCCCAGTACTAGTAGATACGCAGTATTTT
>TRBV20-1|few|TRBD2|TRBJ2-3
CSAPAPSGRADTQYF
TGCAGTGCTCCTGCTCCTAGCGGGAGAGCCGATACGCAGTATTTT
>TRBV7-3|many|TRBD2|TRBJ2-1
CASSLSASGYNEQFF
TGTGCCAGCAGCTTAAGTGCTAGCGGCTACAATGAGCAGTTCTTC
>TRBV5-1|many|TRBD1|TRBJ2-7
CASSFQIVQGAYEQYF
TGCGCCAGCAGCTTTCAAATCGTACAGGGGGCTTACGAGCAGTACTTC
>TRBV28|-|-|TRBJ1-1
CASSLKGWSTEAFF
TGTGCCAGCAGTTTGAAGGGGTGGAGCACTGAAGCTTTCTTT
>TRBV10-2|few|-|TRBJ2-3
CASSGGIGASDTQYF
TGCGCCAGCAGTGGCGGAATTGGGGCCTCAGATACGCAGTATTTT
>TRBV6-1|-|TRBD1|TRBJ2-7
CASTTGGDRGTYEQYF
TGTGCCAGCACCACGGGGGGGGACAGGGGGACCTACGAGCAGTACTTC
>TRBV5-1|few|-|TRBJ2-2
CASRGQGFTGELFF
TGCGCCAGCCGGGGGCAGGGGTTCACCGGGGAGCTGTTTTTT
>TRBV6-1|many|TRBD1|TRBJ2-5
CASTYGQGTQETQYF
TGTGCCAGCACCTACGGACAGGGAACTCAAGAGACCCAGTACTTC
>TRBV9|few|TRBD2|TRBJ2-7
CASSESGTSDYEQYF
TGTGCCAGCAGCGAGTCCGGGACTAGCGACTACGAGCAGTACTTC
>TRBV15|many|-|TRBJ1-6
CATSRGGVNSPLHF
TGTGCCACCAGCAGAGGGGGGGTGAATTCACCCCTCCACTTT
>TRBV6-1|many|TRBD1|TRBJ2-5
CASSVGRGYQETQYF
TGTGCCAGCAGTGTTGGCAGGGGGTACCAAGAGACCCAGTACTTC
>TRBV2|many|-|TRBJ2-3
CASKEYTQYF
TGTGCCAGCAAGGAGTATACGCAGTATTTT
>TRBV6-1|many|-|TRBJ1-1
CASSSRGGEAFF
TGTGCCAGCAGTAGTAGGGGTGGCGAAGCTTTCTTT
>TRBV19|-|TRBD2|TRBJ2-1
CASSIWEASGTGEQFF
TGTGCCAGTAGTATTTGGGAGGCTAGCGGGACGGGTGAGCAGTTCTTC
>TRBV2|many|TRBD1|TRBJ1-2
CASSGTGGDGYTF
TGTGCCAGCAGCGGGACAGGGGGGGATGGCTACACCTTC
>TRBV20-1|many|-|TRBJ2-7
CSARRNNQVEWYF
TGCAGTGCTAGACGGAACAATCAAGTCGAGTGGTACTTC
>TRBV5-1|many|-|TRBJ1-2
CASSSSGDGYTF
TGCGCCAGCAGCTCGTCAGGGGATGGCTACACCTTC
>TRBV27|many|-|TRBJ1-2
CASRVNLGAYGYTF
TGTGCCAGCAGAGTAAACCTGGGGGCATATGGCTACACCTTC
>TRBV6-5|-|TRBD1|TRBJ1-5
CASSSGGRQPQHF
TGTGCCAGCAGTTCAGGGGGCAGGCAGCCCCAGCATTTT
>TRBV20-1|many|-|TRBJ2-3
CSARDWGEPTSTDTQYF
TGCAGTGCTAGAGATTGGGGAGAGCCAACTAGCACAGATACGCAGTATTTT
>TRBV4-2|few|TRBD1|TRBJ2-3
CASSQGATGADTQYF
TGTGCCAGCAGCCAAGGTGCCACAGGGGCGGATACGCAGTATTTT
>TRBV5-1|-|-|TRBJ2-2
CASKNPPGTPNTGELFF
TGCGCCAGCAAAAACCCCCCCGGGACACCAAACACCGGGGAGCTGTTTTTT
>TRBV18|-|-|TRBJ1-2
CASSPSFGSGYTF
TGTGCCAGCTCACCATCATTTGGTAGTGGCTACACCTTC
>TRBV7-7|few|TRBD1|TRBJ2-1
CASSLRSGTGRNEQFF
TGTGCTAGCAGCCTAAGAAGTGGGACAGGGAGGAATGAGCAGTTCTTC
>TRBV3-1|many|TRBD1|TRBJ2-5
CASSPHPSPGQGAQYF
TGTGCCAGCAGCCCACACCCCTCCCCGGGACAGGGTGCCCAGTACTTC
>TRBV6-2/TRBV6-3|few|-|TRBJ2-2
CASSLDIRDTGELFF
TGTGCCAGCAGTTTAGATATAAGGGACACCGGGGAGCTGTTTTTT
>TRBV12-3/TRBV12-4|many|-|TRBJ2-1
CASSSWGVSNEQFF
TGTGCCAGCAGTTCTTGGGGGGTTTCGAATGAGCAGTTCTTC
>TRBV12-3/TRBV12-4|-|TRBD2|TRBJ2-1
CASSWAGWASGRAPAISEQFF
TGTGCCAGCAGTTGGGCCGGCTGGGCTAGCGGGAGGGCCCCGGCAATTTCGGAGCAGTTCTTC
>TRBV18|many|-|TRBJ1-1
CASSPDASQMGAFF
TGTGCCAGCTCACCGGACGCCTCCCAGATGGGAGCTTTCTTT
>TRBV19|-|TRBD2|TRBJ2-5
CASSIWLAGGETQYF
TGTGCCAGTAGTATTTGGCTAGCGGGAGGAGAGACCCAGTACTTC
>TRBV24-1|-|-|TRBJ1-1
CATSDLLGGLLANTEAFF
TGTGCCACCAGTGACCTCCTGGGGGGATTGCTCGCGAACACTGAAGCTTTCTTT
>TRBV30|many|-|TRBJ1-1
CAWSVMGGAFF
TGTGCCTGGAGTGTAATGGGGGGAGCTTTCTTT
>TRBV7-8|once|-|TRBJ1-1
CASSSTGTLPREAFF
TGTGCCAGCAGCTCCACCGGGACCCTCCCGCGGGAAGCTTTCTTT